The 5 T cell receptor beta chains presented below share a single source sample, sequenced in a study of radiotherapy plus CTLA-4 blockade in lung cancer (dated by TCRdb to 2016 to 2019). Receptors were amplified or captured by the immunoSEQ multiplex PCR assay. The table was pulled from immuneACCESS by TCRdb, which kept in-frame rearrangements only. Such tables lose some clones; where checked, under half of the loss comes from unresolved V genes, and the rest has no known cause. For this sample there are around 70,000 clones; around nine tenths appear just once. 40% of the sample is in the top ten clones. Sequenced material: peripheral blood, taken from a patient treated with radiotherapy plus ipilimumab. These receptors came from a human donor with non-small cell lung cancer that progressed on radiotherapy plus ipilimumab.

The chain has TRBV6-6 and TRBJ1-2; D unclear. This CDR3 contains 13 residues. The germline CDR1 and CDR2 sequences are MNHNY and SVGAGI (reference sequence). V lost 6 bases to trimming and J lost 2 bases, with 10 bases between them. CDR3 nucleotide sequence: TGTGCCAGCAGCCAAGGTCAGAACTATGGCTACACCTTC. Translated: CASSQGQNYGYTF.

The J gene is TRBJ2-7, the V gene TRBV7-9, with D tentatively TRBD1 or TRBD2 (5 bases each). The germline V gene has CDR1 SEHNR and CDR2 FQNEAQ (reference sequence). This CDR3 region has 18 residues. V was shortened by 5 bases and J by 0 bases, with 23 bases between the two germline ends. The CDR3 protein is CASSLPPFSGPPSYEQYF. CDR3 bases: TGTGCCAGCAGCCTCCCACCATTCTCGGGGCCGCCCTCCTACGAGCAGTACTTC.

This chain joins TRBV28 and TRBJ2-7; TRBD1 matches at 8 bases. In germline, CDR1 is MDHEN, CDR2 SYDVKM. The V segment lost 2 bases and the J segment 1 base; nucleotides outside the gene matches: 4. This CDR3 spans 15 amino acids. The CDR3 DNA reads TGTGCCAGCAGTTTAGGAGGACAGGGTTCCTACGAGCAGTACGTC. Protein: CASSLGGQGSYEQYV.

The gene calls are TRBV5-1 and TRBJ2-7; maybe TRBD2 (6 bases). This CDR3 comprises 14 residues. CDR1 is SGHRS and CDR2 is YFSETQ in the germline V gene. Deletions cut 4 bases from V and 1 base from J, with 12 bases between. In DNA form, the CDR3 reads TGCGCCAGCAGCCATACCGCGGGGTCCTACGAGCAGTACGTC. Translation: CASSHTAGSYEQYV.

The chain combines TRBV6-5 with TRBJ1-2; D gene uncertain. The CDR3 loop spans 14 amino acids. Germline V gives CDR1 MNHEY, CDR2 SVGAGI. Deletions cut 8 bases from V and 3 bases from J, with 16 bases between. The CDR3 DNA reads TGTGCCAGCTCGCCCCGGCAGTCCTACTATGGCTACACCTTC. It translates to CASSPRQSYYGYTF.